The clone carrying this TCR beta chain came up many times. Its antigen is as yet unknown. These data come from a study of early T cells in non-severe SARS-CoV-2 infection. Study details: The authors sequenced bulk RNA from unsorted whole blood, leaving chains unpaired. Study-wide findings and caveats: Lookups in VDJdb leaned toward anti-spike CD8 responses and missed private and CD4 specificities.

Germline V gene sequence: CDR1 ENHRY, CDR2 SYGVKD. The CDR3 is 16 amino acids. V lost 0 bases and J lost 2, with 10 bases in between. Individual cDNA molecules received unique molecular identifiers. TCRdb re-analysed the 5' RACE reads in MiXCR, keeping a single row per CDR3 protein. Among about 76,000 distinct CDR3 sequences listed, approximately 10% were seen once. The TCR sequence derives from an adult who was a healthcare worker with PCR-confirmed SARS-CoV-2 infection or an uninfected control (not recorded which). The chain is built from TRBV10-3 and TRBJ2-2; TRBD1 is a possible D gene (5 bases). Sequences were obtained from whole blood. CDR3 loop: CAISESGRLNTGELFF. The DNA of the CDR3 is TGTGCCATCAGTGAGTCGGGGCGGTTAAACACCGGGGAGCTGTTTTTT.